This T cell receptor beta chain was captured by sequencing in a study of T cell repertoires in cytomegalovirus infection (dated by TCRdb to the late 2010s). Background on the whole study: The peptide stimulations were aimed at well-studied HLA-B-restricted epitopes as well as recently identified HLA-C-restricted CMV epitopes, whose presentation resists viral immunomodulation. Donor HLA type was relevant to the analysis, because carriage of CMV infection together with the matching HLA type was indicated by public TCR beta signatures.

A note on this clonotype: Its cognate antigen has yet to be identified. Base qualities were left out, and no much larger clone turns up one base away.

Counted from cysteine to phenylalanine, this CDR3 has 16 amino acids. Only the CDR3 part of the read is kept: 48 bases, read in frame from the first base. From the germline V gene (reference sequence), CDR1 is MNHEY and CDR2 is SMNVEV. The junction shows trimming of 0 bases on V and 5 bases on J, plus 14 bases between the germline ends. The label giving this sample's treatment or condition can be read as: in vitro stimulation with specific CMV peptide epitopes to enrich CMV-specific T cells. TCRdb shows the sequencer as Illumina HiSeq 1500. The public reads were reprocessed in TCRdb via fastp at Q25 and MiXCR, keeping in-frame beta chains. Entries that share a CDR3 protein sequence are merged under the most common genes and DNA. This sample holds about 83,000 distinct CDR3 sequences; 25% to 35% were observed only once. Approximately 71% of the sample comes from the top ten. Points the paper makes about the study in general: In both this cohort and an independent cohort of a few hundred donors, the cumulative frequency of public TCR beta family members distinguished carriers of CMV infection plus the relevant HLA type. The ex vivo response was dominated by HLA-C-restricted CMV-specific TCR beta clonotypes, and the single most frequent clonotype in two of eight donors was supplied by these HLA-C-restricted clonotypes.

The sequencing here drew on CD8+ T cells from cultured PBMCs, taken from culture after CMV antigen stimulation. The chain is assembled from TRBV27 and TRBJ2-1; 5 matching bases give a weak D call of TRBD2. The sequence was collected from a human donor in good health (CMV status not recorded). Some clones in this sample may be carry-over from other donors' samples. The CDR3 reads CASSLSNAGGHNEQFF. The nucleotide sequence reads as follows: TGTGCCAGCAGTTTATCGAACGCGGGCGGGCACAATGAGCAGTTCTTC.